A single sample is the source of the 22 T cell receptor beta chains below, sequenced in a study of CD8 T cells in Susac syndrome. cDNA came from roughly 0.53 to 1 ug RNA primed by random hexamers. TCRdb reanalysed the immunoSEQ multiplex PCR reads using MiXCR and keeps one entry per CDR3 protein. This table has fewer than 100,000 distinct CDR3 sequences, around 90% appearing once. Sequencing was carried out using CD8+ T cells from PBMCs. The source of these receptors is a human donor with multiple sclerosis.

The CDR3 spells CASSGSVTPYNEQFF. The CDR3 nucleotides read TGTGCCAGCAGTGGGAGCGTGACTCCCTACAATGAGCAGTTCTTC. The rearrangement links TRBV2 to TRBJ2-1; no clear D. The V end lost 4 bases, the J end lost 2 bases, and 12 bases lay between the germline ends. This CDR3 contains 15 residues. Germline V gives CDR1 SNHLY, CDR2 FYNNEI. The complete variable domain, with remaining parts taken from reference TRBV2 and TRBJ2-1, reads EPEVTQTPSHQVTQMGQEVILRCVPISNHLYFYWYRQILGQKVEFLVSFYNNEISEKSEIFDDQFSVERPDGSNFTLKIRSTKLEDSAMYFCASSGSVTPYNEQFFGPGTRLTVL.

V is TRBV11-2 and J is TRBJ2-2; 8 bases are a match to TRBD1. CDR3 size: 16 residues. After removal of 6 bases from V and 0 bases from J, the junction contained 6 bases not matched to a gene. CDR1 SGHAT and CDR2 FQNNGV come from the germline V gene. In DNA form, the CDR3 reads TGTGCCAGCAGAAGGACAGGGTACGCGAACACCGGGGAGCTGTTTTTT. This gives the protein CASRRTGYANTGELFF.

V gene TRBV4-1 combines with J gene TRBJ2-5; D unclear. CDR1 and CDR2 (germline): MGHRA, YSYEKL. Trimming cost V 1 base and J 3 bases, with 6 bases left between them. The CDR3 loop spans 13 amino acids. Written as DNA, the CDR3 is TGCGCCAGCAGCCAAGTGTTCGAAGAGACCCAGTACTTC. This translates into CASSQVFEETQYF.

CDR3 residues: CASSQDWSSGSYEQYF. CDR3 bases: TGTGCCAGCAGCCAAGATTGGTCTAGCGGGAGCTACGAGCAGTACTTC. The gene calls are TRBV14 and TRBJ2-7; 10 positions agree with TRBD2. The ends lost 0 bases at V and 3 bases at J; junction bases unmatched: 5. The length of the CDR3 is 16 residues. CDR1 and CDR2 (germline): SGHDN, FVKESK.

The chain links TRBV5-6 to TRBJ2-7; D remains unclear. V lost 4 bases and J 4 bases, leaving 15 bases between the germline ends. The CDR3 totals 14 residues. Germline CDR1 SGHDT, CDR2 YYEEEE. DNA for the CDR3: TGTGCCAGCAGCACCGCACGATACGTTTACGAGCAGTACTTC. It encodes CASSTARYVYEQYF.

This clonotype has just one count. The chain combines TRBV28 with TRBJ2-7, with D uncertain. V was clipped by 2 bases and J by 2 bases, with 10 bases between them. The CDR3 extends over 14 amino acids. From germline, CDR1 is MDHEN and CDR2 SYDVKM. The CDR3 DNA reads as TGTGCCAGCAGTTTACCAGAGAGCGCCTACGAGCAGTACTTC. Amino acids: CASSLPESAYEQYF.

The gene calls are TRBV29-1 and TRBJ2-3; 9 bases match TRBD2. V shed 5 bases and J 4 bases; nucleotides not matched to a gene: 16. This CDR3 spans 17 amino acids. Germline V gene sequence: CDR1 SQVTM, CDR2 ANQGSEA. The DNA for the CDR3 is TGCAGCGTTCCCCACCACGCCAGCGGGGGGTCCGCAGATACGCAGTATTTT. Its protein product is CSVPHHASGGSADTQYF.

The gene calls are TRBV9 and TRBJ2-7; possibly TRBD1 or TRBD2 for D (5 bases each). Trimming pared 0 bases from V and 5 bases from J, leaving 15 bases between. Germline-derived CDR1 and CDR2 are SGDLS and YYNGEE. This CDR3 has 15 residues. Written as DNA, the CDR3 is TGTGCCAGCAGCGTAGGGTGGGGGAATGAAAACGAGCAGTACTTC. It codes for CASSVGWGNENEQYF.

This clonotype was picked up one time. This chain links TRBV11-2 with TRBJ1-1; the D gene is possibly TRBD1 (6 bases). The CDR3 has 14 residues. The V and J ends lost 4 bases and 3 bases respectively, with 12 bases between them. Germline loops: CDR1 SGHAT, CDR2 FQNNGV. The DNA of the CDR3 is TGTGCCAGCAGCTCACCCCCAGGGGACACTGAAGCTTTCTTT. Translated: CASSSPPGDTEAFF.

This chain joins TRBV12-3 or TRBV12-4 and TRBJ2-3; maybe TRBD2 (6 bases). The CDR3 spans 17 residues. V was pared by 6 bases and J by 11 bases, with 30 bases between. The CDR3 loop is CASRRSIGERRERRQYF. Written as DNA, the CDR3 is TGTGCCAGCAGACGATCGATAGGGGAAAGGAGGGAGCGGAGGCAGTATTTT.

This chain joins TRBV19 and TRBJ2-5, with D maybe TRBD1 (6 bases). CDR1 is LNHDA, CDR2 SQIVND, per germline (reference sequence). This CDR3 has 15 amino acids. The germline V and J ends were trimmed by 5 bases and 2 bases, with 15 bases remaining between them. The CDR3 DNA sequence: TGTGCCAGTAGTGAGACGACAGGTGCTCAAGAGACCCAGTACTTC. Protein: CASSETTGAQETQYF.

CDR3: CACSGRISYEQYF. DNA for the CDR3: TGTGCCTGCAGCGGGAGGATTTCCTACGAGCAGTACTTC. The V gene is TRBV30, the J gene TRBJ2-7, with 9 bases matching TRBD2. Germline loops: CDR1 GTSNPN, CDR2 SVGIG (reference sequence). This CDR3 comprises 13 residues. Trimming took 6 bases from V and 1 from J; bases not matched to a gene: 4. Full variable domain (rest looked up from reference TRBV30 and TRBJ2-7): SQTIHQWPATLVQPVGSPLSLECTVEGTSNPNLYWYRQAAGRGLQLLFYSVGIGQISSEVPQNLSASRPQDRQFILSSKKLLLSDSGFYLCACSGRISYEQYFGPGTRLTVT.

The V call is TRBV2, the J call TRBJ2-7, with 9 bases matching TRBD2. This CDR3 spans 15 amino acids. Germline trimming cut 6 bases from V and 4 bases from J; bases unmatched to any gene: 10. Germline lookup yields CDR1 SNHLY and CDR2 FYNNEI. CDR3 bases: TGTGCCAGCAGAGCGTTTAGCGGGGGAATTTACGAGCAGTACTTC. It is translated as CASRAFSGGIYEQYF.

The V and J genes are TRBV7-8 and TRBJ1-2, with D maybe TRBD1 (6 bases). Germline V gene lookup returns CDR1 SGHVS and CDR2 FQNEAQ. The CDR3 loop spans 13 amino acids. The ends were cut back, 4 bases at V and 6 bases at J, with 12 bases in the middle. CDR3 sequence reads: CASSSPQGHGYTF. The DNA of the CDR3 is TGTGCCAGCAGCTCCCCACAGGGTCATGGCTACACCTTC.

This chain connects TRBV15 to TRBJ2-2, with 8 bases lining up with TRBD1. Looked up from germline, CDR1 is LNHNV and CDR2 is YYDKDF (reference sequence). Germline trimming cut 5 bases from V and 1 base from J; bases unmatched to any gene: 6. This CDR3 has 16 amino acids. CDR3 loop: CATSGGRGQNTGELFF. CDR3 bases: TGTGCCACCAGCGGGGGCAGGGGGCAGAACACCGGGGAGCTGTTTTTT.

This chain connects TRBV9 to TRBJ2-1; the match to TRBD1 covers 8 bases. The CDR3 covers 15 residues. Germline CDR1 and CDR2: SGDLS and YYNGEE. Trimming cost V 0 bases and J 7 bases; bases outside gene matches: 6. CDR3 sequence reads: CASSVEGQGANEQFF. The DNA of the CDR3 is TGTGCCAGCAGCGTAGAGGGGCAGGGGGCGAATGAGCAGTTCTTC. Together with reference TRBV9 and TRBJ2-1, the CDR3 gives the full variable domain: DSGVTQTPKHLITATGQRVTLRCSPRSGDLSVYWYQQSLDQGLQFLIQYYNGEERAKGNILERFSAQQFPDLHSELNLSSLELGDSALYFCASSVEGQGANEQFFGPGTRLTVL.

This clonotype was seen only a few times. This chain links TRBV6-2 or TRBV6-3 with TRBJ1-1; D unclear. The V gene lost 0 bases and the J gene lost 1 base, with 12 bases spanning the gap. This CDR3 has 16 residues. Per germline, CDR1 MNHEY and CDR2 SVGEGT. The CDR3 region has the DNA TGTGCCAGCAGTTACTCAAATGCGGGTGCGAACACTGAAGCTTTCTTT. Translating gives CASSYSNAGANTEAFF.

V usage is TRBV12-3 or TRBV12-4 and J usage is TRBJ1-4; D gene uncertain. Trimming took off 1 base at V and 8 bases at J, with 5 bases between the two ends. The CDR3 runs to 12 residues. The CDR3 spells CASSLGREKLFF. The CDR3 DNA reads as TGTGCCAGCAGTTTAGGGAGAGAAAAACTGTTTTTT.

CDR3 amino acids: CASSPGTSIQTQYF. CDR3 coding DNA: TGTGCCAGCAGTCCCGGGACTAGCATACAGACCCAGTACTTC. This chain uses TRBV27 with TRBJ2-5; 9 bases are a match to TRBD2. The germline CDR1 and CDR2 sequences are MNHEY and SMNVEV (reference sequence). CDR3 size: 14 residues. V lost 5 bases and J lost 6; bases outside the gene matches: 7.

The V and J genes are TRBV20-1 and TRBJ2-3, with D hard to call. CDR3 length: 12 amino acids. V gave up 1 base and J gave up 3 bases, with 5 bases separating them. In germline, CDR1 is DFQATT, CDR2 SNEGSKA (reference sequence). CDR3 region: CSARVETDTQYF. CDR3 nucleotide sequence: TGCAGTGCTAGAGTAGAGACAGATACGCAGTATTTT.

The CDR3 is CASSLGVGDRGPFF. The CDR3 region has the DNA TGTGCCAGCAGCTTAGGGGTCGGGGACAGGGGTCCTTTCTTT. The genes are TRBV7-9 and TRBJ1-1; 10 bases fit TRBD1. This CDR3 region has 14 residues. The V and J ends lost 1 base and 12 bases, in that order; junction bases with no gene match: 8. The germline V gene encodes CDR1 SEHNR and CDR2 FQNEAQ (reference sequence).

The chain uses TRBV18 and TRBJ2-1; 9 bases line up with TRBD2. J lost 1 base, V lost 2 bases, and 6 bases had no gene match. Germline CDR1 is KGHSH and CDR2 is LQKENI. The length of the CDR3 is 17 residues. Written as DNA, the CDR3 is TGTGCCAGCTCACCATCGAGGCGGGAGGGATCCTACAATGAGCAGTTCTTC. Its protein is CASSPSRREGSYNEQFF.